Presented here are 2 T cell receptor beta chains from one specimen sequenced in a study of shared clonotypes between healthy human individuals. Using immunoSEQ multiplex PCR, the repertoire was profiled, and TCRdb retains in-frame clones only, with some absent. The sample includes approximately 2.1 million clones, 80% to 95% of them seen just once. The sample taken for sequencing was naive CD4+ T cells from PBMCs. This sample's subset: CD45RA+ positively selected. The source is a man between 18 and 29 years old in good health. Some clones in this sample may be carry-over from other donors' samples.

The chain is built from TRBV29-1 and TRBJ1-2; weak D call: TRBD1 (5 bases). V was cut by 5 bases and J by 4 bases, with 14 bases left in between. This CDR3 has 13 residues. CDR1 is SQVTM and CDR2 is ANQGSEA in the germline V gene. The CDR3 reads CSVYGPGTYGYTF. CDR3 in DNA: TGCAGCGTTTATGGTCCAGGGACCTATGGCTACACCTTC.

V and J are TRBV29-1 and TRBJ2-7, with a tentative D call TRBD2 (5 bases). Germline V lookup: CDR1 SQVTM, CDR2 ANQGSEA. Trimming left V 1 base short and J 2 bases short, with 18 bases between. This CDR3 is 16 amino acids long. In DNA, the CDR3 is TGCAGCGTTGAAGTACTCGCGGGTCCCTCAACCTACGAGCAGTACTTC. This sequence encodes CSVEVLAGPSTYEQYF.